The clone carrying this TCR beta chain occurred many times. These data are taken from a study of T cells in Graves' hyperthyroidism and ophthalmopathy. RNA transcripts yielded amplified TCR beta CDR3 regions. The study used the HTBI primer set for a first-round RT-PCR of the TCR CDR3. Using its own MiXCR run on the multiplex PCR reads, TCRdb lists one record per CDR3 protein. Among over 700,000 distinct CDR3 sequences listed, roughly a sixth were seen once. Sequenced sample: blood. The TCR comes from a woman in her fifties or sixties with Graves' hyperthyroidism that later progressed to Graves' ophthalmopathy.

The CDR3 spells CASVAGGPYEQYF. For the CDR3, the DNA is TGTGCCAGTGTAGCGGGGGGCCCGTACGAGCAGTACTTC. The V and J genes are TRBV28 and TRBJ2-7, with 10 bases fitting TRBD2. CDR1 is MDHEN, CDR2 SYDVKM, per germline. This CDR3 has 13 residues. V shed 9 bases and J 4 bases; nucleotides not matched to a gene: 6.